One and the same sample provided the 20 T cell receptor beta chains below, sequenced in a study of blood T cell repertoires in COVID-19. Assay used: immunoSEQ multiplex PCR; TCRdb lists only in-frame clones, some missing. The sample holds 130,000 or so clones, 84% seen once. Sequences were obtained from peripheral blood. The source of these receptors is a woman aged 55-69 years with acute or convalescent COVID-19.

The CDR3 loop reads CASSPGSLYGYTF. The CDR3 DNA is TGTGCCAGCAGCCCAGGGTCTCTATATGGCTACACCTTC. This chain links TRBV3-1 (or the pseudogene TRBV3-2) with TRBJ1-2; maybe TRBD1 (5 bases). The germline gives CDR1 LGHDT, CDR2 YNNKEL (reference sequence). The ends were cut back, 4 bases at V and 5 bases at J, with 11 bases in the middle. There are 13 residues in the CDR3.

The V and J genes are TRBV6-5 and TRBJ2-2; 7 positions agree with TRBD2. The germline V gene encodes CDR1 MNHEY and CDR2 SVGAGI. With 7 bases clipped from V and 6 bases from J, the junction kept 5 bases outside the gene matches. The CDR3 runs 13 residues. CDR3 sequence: CASTRTSPGELFF. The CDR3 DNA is TGTGCCAGCACCCGGACTAGTCCCGGGGAGCTGTTTTTT.

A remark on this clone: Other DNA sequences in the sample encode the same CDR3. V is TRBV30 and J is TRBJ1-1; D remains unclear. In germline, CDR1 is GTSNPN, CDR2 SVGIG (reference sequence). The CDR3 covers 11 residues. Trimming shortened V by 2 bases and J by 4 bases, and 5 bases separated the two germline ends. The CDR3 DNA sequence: TGTGCCTGGAGTCGGGGCACTGAAGCTTTCTTT. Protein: CAWSRGTEAFF.

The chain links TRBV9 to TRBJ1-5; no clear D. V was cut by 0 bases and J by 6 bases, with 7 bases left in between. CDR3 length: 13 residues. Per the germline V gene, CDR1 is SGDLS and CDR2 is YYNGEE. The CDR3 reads CASSVEGSQPQHF. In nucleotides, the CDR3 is TGTGCCAGCAGCGTAGAAGGGAGTCAGCCCCAGCATTTT. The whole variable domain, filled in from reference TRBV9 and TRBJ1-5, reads DSGVTQTPKHLITATGQRVTLRCSPRSGDLSVYWYQQSLDQGLQFLIQYYNGEERAKGNILERFSAQQFPDLHSELNLSSLELGDSALYFCASSVEGSQPQHFGDGTRLSIL.

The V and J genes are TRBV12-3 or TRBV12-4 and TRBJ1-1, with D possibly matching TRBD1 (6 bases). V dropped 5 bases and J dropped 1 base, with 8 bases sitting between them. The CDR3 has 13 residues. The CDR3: CASSQGSNTEAFF. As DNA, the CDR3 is TGTGCCAGCAGTCAGGGGTCGAACACTGAAGCTTTCTTT.

The CDR3 DNA reads TGTGCCAGTACCAGAGACAGGGGTGCTGAAGCTTTCTTT. This codes for CASTRDRGAEAFF. The chain carries TRBV19 and TRBJ1-1, with TRBD1 identical over 8 bases. Germline V lookup: CDR1 LNHDA, CDR2 SQIVND (reference sequence). This CDR3 contains 13 residues. V shed 7 bases and J 6 bases; nucleotides not matched to a gene: 7.

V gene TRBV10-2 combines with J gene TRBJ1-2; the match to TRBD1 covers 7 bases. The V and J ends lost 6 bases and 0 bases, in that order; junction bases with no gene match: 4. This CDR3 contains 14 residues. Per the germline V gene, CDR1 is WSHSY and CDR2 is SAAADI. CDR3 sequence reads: CASSVQGSNYGYTF. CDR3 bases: TGCGCCAGCAGCGTACAGGGGTCTAACTATGGCTACACCTTC.

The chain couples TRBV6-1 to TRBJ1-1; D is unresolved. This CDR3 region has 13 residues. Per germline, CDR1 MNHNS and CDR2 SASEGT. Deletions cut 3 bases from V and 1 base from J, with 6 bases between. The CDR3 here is CASSEAGNTEAFF. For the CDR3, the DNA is TGTGCCAGCAGTGAGGCAGGGAACACTGAAGCTTTCTTT.

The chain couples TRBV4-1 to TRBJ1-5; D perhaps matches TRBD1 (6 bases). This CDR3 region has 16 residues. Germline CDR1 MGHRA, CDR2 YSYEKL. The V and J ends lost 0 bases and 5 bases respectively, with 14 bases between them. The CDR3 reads CASSQEEGRGDQPQHF. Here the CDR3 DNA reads TGCGCCAGCAGCCAAGAAGAAGGCAGGGGCGATCAGCCCCAGCATTTT.

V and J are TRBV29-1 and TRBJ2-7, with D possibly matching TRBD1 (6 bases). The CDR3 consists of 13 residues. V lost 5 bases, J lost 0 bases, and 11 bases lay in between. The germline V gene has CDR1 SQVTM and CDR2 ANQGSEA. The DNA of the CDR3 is TGCAGCGTTCGCGAGACAGGCTCCTACGAGCAGTACTTC. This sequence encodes CSVRETGSYEQYF.

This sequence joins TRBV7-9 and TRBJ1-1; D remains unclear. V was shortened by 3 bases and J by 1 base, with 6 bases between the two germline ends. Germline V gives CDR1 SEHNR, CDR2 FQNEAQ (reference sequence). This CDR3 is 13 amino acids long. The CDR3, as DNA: TGTGCCAGCAGCTTGAGATCGAACACTGAAGCTTTCTTT. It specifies CASSLRSNTEAFF. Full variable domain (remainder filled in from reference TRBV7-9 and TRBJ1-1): DTGVSQNPRHKITKRGQNVTFRCDPISEHNRLYWYRQTLGQGPEFLTYFQNEAQLEKSRLLSDRFSAERPKGSFSTLEIQRTEQGDSAMYLCASSLRSNTEAFFGQGTRLTVV.

The CDR3 protein is CASSYQTTSTGFGYTF. CDR3 nucleotides: TGCGCCAGCAGCTACCAAACTACTAGTACAGGGTTTGGCTACACCTTC. The rearrangement joins TRBV5-1 to TRBJ1-2; D is perhaps TRBD1 (6 bases). In germline, CDR1 is SGHRS, CDR2 YFSETQ. The CDR3 has 16 residues. V lost 3 bases to trimming and J lost 7 bases, with 22 bases between them. Complete variable domain (other parts from reference TRBV5-1 and TRBJ1-2): KAGVTQTPRYLIKTRGQQVTLSCSPISGHRSVSWYQQTPGQGLQFLFEYFSETQRNKGNFPGRFSGRQFSNSRSEMNVSTLELGDSALYLCASSYQTTSTGFGYTFGSGTRLTVV.

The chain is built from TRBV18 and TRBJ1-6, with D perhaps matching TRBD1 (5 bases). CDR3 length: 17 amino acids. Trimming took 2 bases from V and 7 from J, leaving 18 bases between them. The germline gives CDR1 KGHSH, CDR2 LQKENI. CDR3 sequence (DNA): TGTGCCAGCTCACCAAACTCTATAGGGGTAGGGAATTCACCCCTCCACTTT. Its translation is CASSPNSIGVGNSPLHF.

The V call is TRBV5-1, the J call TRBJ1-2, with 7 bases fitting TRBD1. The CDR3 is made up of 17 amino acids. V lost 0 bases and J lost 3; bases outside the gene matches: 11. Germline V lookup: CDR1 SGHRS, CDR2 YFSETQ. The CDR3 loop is CASSLGDSLKDYYGYTF. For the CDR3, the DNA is TGCGCCAGCAGCTTGGGGGACAGCCTCAAAGATTACTATGGCTACACCTTC.

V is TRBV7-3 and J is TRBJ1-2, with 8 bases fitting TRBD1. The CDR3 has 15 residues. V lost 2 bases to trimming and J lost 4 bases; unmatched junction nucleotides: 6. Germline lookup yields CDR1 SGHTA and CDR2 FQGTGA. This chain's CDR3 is CASSLQAGQGYGYTF. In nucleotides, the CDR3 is TGTGCCAGCAGCTTACAGGCCGGACAGGGCTATGGCTACACCTTC.

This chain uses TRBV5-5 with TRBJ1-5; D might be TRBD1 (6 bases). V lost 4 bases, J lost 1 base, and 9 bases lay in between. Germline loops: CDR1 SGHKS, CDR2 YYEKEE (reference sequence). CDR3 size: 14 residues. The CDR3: CASSPRGSNQPQHF. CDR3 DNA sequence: TGTGCCAGCAGCCCAAGGGGGAGCAATCAGCCCCAGCATTTT.

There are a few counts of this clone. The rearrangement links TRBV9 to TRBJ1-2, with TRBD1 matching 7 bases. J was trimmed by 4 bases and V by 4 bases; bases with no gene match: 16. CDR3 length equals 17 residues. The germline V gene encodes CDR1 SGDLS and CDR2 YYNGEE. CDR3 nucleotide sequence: TGTGCCAGCAGCTCTCACTCCGGGACAGAACCCCGCTATGGCTACACCTTC. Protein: CASSSHSGTEPRYGYTF.

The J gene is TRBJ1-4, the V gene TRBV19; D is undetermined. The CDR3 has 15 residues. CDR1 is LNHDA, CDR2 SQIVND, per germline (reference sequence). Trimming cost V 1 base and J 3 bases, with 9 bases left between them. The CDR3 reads CASSIGPGANEKLFF. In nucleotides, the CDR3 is TGTGCCAGTAGTATAGGACCCGGGGCTAATGAAAAACTGTTTTTT. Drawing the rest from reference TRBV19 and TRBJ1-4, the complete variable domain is DGGITQSPKYLFRKEGQNVTLSCEQNLNHDAMYWYRQDPGQGLRLIYYSQIVNDFQKGDIAEGYSVSREKKESFPLTVTSAQKNPTAFYLCASSIGPGANEKLFFGSGTQLSVL.

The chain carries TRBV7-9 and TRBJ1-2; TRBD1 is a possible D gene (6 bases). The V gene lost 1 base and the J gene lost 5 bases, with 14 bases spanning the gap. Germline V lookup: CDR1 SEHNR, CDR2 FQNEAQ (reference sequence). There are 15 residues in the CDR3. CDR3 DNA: TGTGCCAGCAGCTTAGGGGTTGACAGGAATTATGGCTACACCTTC. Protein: CASSLGVDRNYGYTF.

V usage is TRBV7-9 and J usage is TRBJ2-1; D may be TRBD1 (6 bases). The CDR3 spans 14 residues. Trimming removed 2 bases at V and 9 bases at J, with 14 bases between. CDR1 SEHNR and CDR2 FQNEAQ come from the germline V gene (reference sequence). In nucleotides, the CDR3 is TGTGCCAGCAGCTTATCCCAGGGGATCGGTGAGCAGTTCTTC. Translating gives CASSLSQGIGEQFF.